The 4 T cell receptor beta chains presented below share a single source sample, sequenced in a study of T cells in Graves' hyperthyroidism and ophthalmopathy. Authors of the study amplified TCR beta CDR3 regions from RNA transcripts. During a first-round RT-PCR of the TCR CDR3, the HTBI primer set was used. MiXCR, applied by TCRdb to the multiplex PCR reads, yields one record per CDR3 protein. This table has roughly 650,000 distinct CDR3 sequences, more than 15% appearing once. Material for sequencing was blood. The receptor source for this set is a middle-aged woman with Graves' ophthalmopathy.

The CDR3 DNA reads TGTGCCAGCAGCCAGAGACAGGGGCGGGACGAGAACACTGAAGCTTTCTTT. Amino acid sequence: CASSQRQGRDENTEAFF. The chain joins TRBV6-1 to TRBJ1-1; 8 bases fit TRBD1. The CDR3 consists of 17 residues. Germline assignment: CDR1 MNHNS and CDR2 SASEGT. With 6 bases clipped from V and 1 base from J, the junction kept 13 bases outside the gene matches.

The chain uses TRBV19 and TRBJ2-7, with 12 bases that match TRBD2. V was clipped by 4 bases and J by 5 bases; unmatched bases: 21. This CDR3 is built from 20 residues. The germline V gene encodes CDR1 LNHDA and CDR2 SQIVND (reference sequence). CDR3 bases: TGTGCCAGTAGTAAGTCGAAGACTAGCGGGAGCCGGCCGTTTGGGGACGAGCAGTACTTC. As protein: CASSKSKTSGSRPFGDEQYF. Filled out from reference TRBV19 and TRBJ2-7, the complete variable domain reads DGGITQSPKYLFRKEGQNVTLSCEQNLNHDAMYWYRQDPGQGLRLIYYSQIVNDFQKGDIAEGYSVSREKKESFPLTVTSAQKNPTAFYLCASSKSKTSGSRPFGDEQYFGPGTRLTVT.

This clonotype was observed a handful of times. The rearrangement uses TRBV6-2 or TRBV6-3 and TRBJ2-6, with D possibly TRBD1 on 6 matching bases. This CDR3 is built from 14 residues. Germline-derived CDR1 and CDR2 are MNHEY and SVGEGT. V was cut by 4 bases and J by 2 bases, with 6 bases left in between. As DNA, the CDR3 is TGTGCCAGCAGTTCAGGGGCTGGGGCCAACGTCCTGACTTTC. Its protein product is CASSSGAGANVLTF.

Ten or more counts support this clonotype. V and J are TRBV6-1 and TRBJ2-1, with 10 positions matching TRBD2. The germline gives CDR1 MNHNS, CDR2 SASEGT. The CDR3 is 14 amino acids. The V gene end was trimmed by 6 bases and the J gene end by 6 bases; junction bases not matched to a gene: 5. Here the CDR3 DNA reads TGTGCCAGCAGATCTAGCGGGGGTTTCAATGAGCAGTTCTTC. Amino acid sequence: CASRSSGGFNEQFF.